What follows describes a single T cell receptor beta chain. The antigen is undetermined. The data are from a study of beta chain features in type 1 diabetes. Study-wide results and caveats: Within each of all four CD4+ subsets, Type 1 diabetes patients had TCRB CDR3s that were moderately but significantly shorter. A potential PCR bias toward shorter templates would be equal in patient and control samples. The cDNA sequencing approach could over-represent high-TCR-expressing cells.

The entirety of the isolated RNA underwent reverse transcription, so expressed TCRB transcripts were sequenced. Some 4 million reads on average were seen across naive, central memory and regulatory T cell samples. The table came from immunoSEQ multiplex PCR; TCRdb's copy has only in-frame clones and leaves some out. The sample records hundreds of thousands of clones, around 8.5% being singletons. This receptor was identified in a man in his thirties or forties with type 1 diabetes. Sequencing was carried out using central memory CD4+ T cells from blood.

The chain's CDR3 is CASSGGTGIQMGEGYTF. In nucleotides, the CDR3 is TGTGCCAGCAGTGGAGGGACAGGGATACAAATGGGGGAAGGCTACACCTTC. The J gene is TRBJ1-2, the V gene TRBV2; TRBD1 matches at 9 bases. The V and J ends lost 4 bases and 8 bases, in that order; junction bases with no gene match: 17. Germline CDR1 reads SNHLY; CDR2 reads FYNNEI. The CDR3 sequence is 17 residues long.